The 2 T cell receptor beta chains reported below all come from one sample, sequenced in a study of vaccination and CD4 T cells after COVID-19. An Oncomine TCR Beta short-read assay was used to sequence the DNA from cultured CD4+ T cells. TCRdb ran MiXCR on the PCR reads and lists one entry per CDR3 protein. This table has approximately 16,000 distinct CDR3 sequences, around 35% appearing once. Treatment given: approximately nine-day PBMC culture with coronavirus spike peptide pools or control peptides (ViraFEST assay). Their antigens remain unidentified. What was sequenced was CD4+ T cells from blood, cultured in vitro. The receptor source for this set is a human donor who had recovered from COVID-19.

This clonotype appeared a single time. A read error may account for a junction end that differs from germline. V and J are TRBV28 and TRBJ2-1, with D possibly TRBD2 on 6 matching bases. The germline V gene has CDR1 MDHEN and CDR2 SYDVKM. The length of the CDR3 is 14 residues. Here the CDR3 DNA reads TGTGCCAGCAGCGTGGAGGGAGTCGCCAATGAGCAGCTCTTC. Protein product: CASSVEGVANEQLF.

V and J are TRBV5-5 and TRBJ2-2; no clear D. V was trimmed by 4 bases and J by 0 bases, leaving 7 bases between them. Germline CDR1 SGHKS, CDR2 YYEKEE (reference sequence). This CDR3 contains 14 residues. For the CDR3, the DNA is TGTGCCAGCAGCCTACAGACGAACACCGGGGAGCTGTTTTTT. It codes for CASSLQTNTGELFF.